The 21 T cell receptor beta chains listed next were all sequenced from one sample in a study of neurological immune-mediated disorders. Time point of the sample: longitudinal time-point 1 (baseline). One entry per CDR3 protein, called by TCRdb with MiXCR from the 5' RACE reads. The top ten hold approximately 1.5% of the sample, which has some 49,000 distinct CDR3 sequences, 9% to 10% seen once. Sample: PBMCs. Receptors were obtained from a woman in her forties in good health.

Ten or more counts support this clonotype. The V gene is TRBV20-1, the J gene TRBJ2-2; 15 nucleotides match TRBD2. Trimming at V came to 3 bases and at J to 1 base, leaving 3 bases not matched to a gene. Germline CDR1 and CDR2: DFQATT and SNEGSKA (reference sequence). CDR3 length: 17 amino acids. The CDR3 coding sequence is TGCAGTGCTAGGGGACTAGCGGGGGGCCGGAACACCGGGGAGCTGTTTTTT. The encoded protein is CSARGLAGGRNTGELFF.

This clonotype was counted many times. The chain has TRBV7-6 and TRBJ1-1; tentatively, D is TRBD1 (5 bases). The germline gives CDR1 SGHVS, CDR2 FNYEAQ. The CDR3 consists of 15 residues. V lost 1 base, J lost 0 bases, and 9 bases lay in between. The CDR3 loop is CASSLEDRMNTEAFF. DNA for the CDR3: TGTGCCAGCAGCTTAGAAGACAGAATGAACACTGAAGCTTTCTTT.

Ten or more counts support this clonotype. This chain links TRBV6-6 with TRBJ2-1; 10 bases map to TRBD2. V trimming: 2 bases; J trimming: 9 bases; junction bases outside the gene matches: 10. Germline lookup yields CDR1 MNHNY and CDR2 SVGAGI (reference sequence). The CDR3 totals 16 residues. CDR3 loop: CASSYRASGGSREQFF. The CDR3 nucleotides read TGTGCCAGCAGTTACAGGGCTAGCGGGGGATCCCGTGAGCAGTTCTTC.

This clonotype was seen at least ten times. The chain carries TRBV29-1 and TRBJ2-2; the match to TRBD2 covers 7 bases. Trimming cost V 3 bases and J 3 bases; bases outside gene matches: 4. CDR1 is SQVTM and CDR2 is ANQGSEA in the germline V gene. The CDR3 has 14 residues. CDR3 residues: CSVEASGYTGELFF. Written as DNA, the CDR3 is TGCAGCGTTGAGGCTAGCGGCTACACCGGGGAGCTGTTTTTT.

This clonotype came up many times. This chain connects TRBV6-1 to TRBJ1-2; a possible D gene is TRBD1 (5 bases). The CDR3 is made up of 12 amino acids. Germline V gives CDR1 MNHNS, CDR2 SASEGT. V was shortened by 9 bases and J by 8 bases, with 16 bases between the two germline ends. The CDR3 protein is CASSDRKWGYTF. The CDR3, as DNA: TGTGCCAGTTCAGACAGAAAGTGGGGCTACACCTTC.

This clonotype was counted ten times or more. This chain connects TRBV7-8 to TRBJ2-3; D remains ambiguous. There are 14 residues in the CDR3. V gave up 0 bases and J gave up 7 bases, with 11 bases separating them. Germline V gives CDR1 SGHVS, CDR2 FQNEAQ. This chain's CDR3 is CASSLALGINTQYF. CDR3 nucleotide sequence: TGTGCCAGCAGCTTAGCTTTGGGGATAAATACGCAGTATTTT.

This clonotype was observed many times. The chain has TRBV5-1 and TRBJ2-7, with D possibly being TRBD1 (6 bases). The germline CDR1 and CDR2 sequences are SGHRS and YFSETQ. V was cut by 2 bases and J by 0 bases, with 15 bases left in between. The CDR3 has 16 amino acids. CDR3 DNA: TGCGCCAGCAGCTTTTCCACGGACAGAAGCTCCTACGAGCAGTACTTC. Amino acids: CASSFSTDRSSYEQYF.

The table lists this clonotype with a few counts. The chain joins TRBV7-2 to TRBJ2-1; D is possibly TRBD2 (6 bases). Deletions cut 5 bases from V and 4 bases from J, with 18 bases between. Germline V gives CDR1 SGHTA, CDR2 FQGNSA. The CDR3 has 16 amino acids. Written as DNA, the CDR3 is TGTGCCAGCAGCCCGCGGGCCGGGACTGGGTACAATGAGCAGTTCTTC. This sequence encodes CASSPRAGTGYNEQFF.

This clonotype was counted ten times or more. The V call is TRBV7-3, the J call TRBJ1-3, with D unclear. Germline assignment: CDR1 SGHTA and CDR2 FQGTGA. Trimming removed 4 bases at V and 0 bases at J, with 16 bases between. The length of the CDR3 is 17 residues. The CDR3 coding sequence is TGTGCCAGCAGCTCGGGATACGGGGTAGACTCTGGAAACACCATATATTTT. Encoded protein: CASSSGYGVDSGNTIYF.

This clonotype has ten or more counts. The CDR3 is CSAYIATSGSLKYEQYF. The DNA of the CDR3 is TGCAGTGCCTATATCGCGACTAGCGGGAGTCTTAAGTACGAGCAGTACTTC. V is TRBV20-1 and J is TRBJ2-7, with 12 positions matching TRBD2. CDR3 length: 17 residues. V lost 6 bases and J lost 4; bases outside the gene matches: 16. Germline CDR1 and CDR2: DFQATT and SNEGSKA (reference sequence).

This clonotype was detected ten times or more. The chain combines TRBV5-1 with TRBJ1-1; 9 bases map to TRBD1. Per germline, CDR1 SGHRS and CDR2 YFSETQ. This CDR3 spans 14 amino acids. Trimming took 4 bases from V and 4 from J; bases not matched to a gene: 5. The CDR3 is CASSPGTGSTEAFF. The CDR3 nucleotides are TGCGCCAGCAGCCCAGGGACAGGGAGCACTGAAGCTTTCTTT.

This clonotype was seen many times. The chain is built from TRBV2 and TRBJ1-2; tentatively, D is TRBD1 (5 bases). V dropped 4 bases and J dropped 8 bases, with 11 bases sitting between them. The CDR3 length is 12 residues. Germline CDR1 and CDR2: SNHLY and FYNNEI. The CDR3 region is CASSVDRGGYTF. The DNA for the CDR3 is TGTGCCAGCAGTGTTGATAGGGGCGGCTACACCTTC.

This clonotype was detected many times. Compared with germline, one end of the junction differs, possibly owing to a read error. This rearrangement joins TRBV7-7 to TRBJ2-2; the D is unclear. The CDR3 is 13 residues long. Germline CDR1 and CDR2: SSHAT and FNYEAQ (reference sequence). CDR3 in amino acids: CASSRRPDGELFF. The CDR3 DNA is TGTGCTAGCAGCCGACGACCCGACGGGGAGCTGTTTTTT.

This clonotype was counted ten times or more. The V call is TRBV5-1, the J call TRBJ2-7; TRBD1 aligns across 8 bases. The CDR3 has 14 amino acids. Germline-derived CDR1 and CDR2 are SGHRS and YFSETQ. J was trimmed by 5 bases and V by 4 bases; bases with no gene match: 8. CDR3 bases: TGCGCCAGCAGCCGCGGACAGGGAGTAAACGAGCAGTACTTC. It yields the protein CASSRGQGVNEQYF. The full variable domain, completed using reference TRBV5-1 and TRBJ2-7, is KAGVTQTPRYLIKTRGQQVTLSCSPISGHRSVSWYQQTPGQGLQFLFEYFSETQRNKGNFPGRFSGRQFSNSRSEMNVSTLELGDSALYLCASSRGQGVNEQYFGPGTRLTVT.

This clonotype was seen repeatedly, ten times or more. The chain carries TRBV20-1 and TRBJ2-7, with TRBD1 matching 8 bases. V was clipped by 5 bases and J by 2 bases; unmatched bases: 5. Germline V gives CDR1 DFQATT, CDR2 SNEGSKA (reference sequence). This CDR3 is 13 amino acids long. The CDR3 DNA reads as TGCAGTGCTGATGGGACAGGACCCTACGAGCAGTACTTC. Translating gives CSADGTGPYEQYF.

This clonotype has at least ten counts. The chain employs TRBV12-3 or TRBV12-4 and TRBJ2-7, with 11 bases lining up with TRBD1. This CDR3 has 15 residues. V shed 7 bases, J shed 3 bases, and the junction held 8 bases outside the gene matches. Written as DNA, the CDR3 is TGTGCCAGCAATTCCCGGACAGGGGGCGTCTACGAGCAGTACTTC. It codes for CASNSRTGGVYEQYF.

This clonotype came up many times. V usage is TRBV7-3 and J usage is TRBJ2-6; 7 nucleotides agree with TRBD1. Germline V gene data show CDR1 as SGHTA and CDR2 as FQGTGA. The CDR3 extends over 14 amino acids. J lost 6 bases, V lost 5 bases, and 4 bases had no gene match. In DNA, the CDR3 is TGTGCCAGCAGCACAGGGGCCCAGGCCAACGTCCTGACTTTC. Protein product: CASSTGAQANVLTF.

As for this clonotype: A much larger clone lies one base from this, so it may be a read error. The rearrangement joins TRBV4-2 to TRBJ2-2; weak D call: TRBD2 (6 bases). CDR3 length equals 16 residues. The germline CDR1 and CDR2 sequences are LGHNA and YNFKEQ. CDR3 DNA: TGTGCCAGCAGCCAAGATGGAAAGAGGGCGGGCGGGGAGCGGTTTTTT. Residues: CASSQDGKRAGGERFF.

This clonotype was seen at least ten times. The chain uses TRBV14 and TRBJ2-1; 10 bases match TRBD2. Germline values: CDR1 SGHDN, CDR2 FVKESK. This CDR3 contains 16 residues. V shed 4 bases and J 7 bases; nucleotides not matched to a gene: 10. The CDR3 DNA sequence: TGTGCCAGCAGCCCGCCTCTAGCGGGAGTTAAGAATGAGCAGTTCTTC. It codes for CASSPPLAGVKNEQFF.

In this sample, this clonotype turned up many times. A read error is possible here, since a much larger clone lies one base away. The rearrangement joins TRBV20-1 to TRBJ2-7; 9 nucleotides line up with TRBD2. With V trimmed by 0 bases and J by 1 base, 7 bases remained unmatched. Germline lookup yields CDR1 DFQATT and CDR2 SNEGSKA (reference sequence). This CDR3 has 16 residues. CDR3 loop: CSARDQLAGTSYEQYF. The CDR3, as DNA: TGCAGTGCTAGAGATCAACTAGCGGGCACATCCTACGAGCAGTACTTC.

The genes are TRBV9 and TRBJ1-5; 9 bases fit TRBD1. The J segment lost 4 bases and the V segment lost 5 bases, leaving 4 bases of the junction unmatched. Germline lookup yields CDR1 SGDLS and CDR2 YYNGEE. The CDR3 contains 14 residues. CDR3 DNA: TGTGCCAGCAGTTTACAGGGGGCGAATCAGCCCCAGCATTTT. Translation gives CASSLQGANQPQHF.